Listed here are 14 T cell receptor beta chains from one sample, sequenced in a study of response to subunit inactivated influenza vaccine. TCRdb independently ran MiXCR on the RT-PCR reads; one entry per CDR3 protein. The data hold over 400,000 distinct CDR3 sequences, with 10% to 11% observed a single time. This specimen was PBMCs from blood, taken 45 days after vaccination. The receptors were sampled from a man in his fifties or sixties who received an inactivated influenza vaccine.

This clonotype was seen many times. The chain recombines TRBV20-1 with TRBJ1-4; 9 bases are shared with TRBD1. Trimming cost V 3 bases and J 7 bases; bases outside gene matches: 6. This CDR3 contains 14 residues. CDR1 and CDR2 (germline): DFQATT, SNEGSKA (reference sequence). DNA of the CDR3: TGCAGTGCTAGGCCCACAGGGGGCATTGAAAAACTGTTTTTT. Translated, it gives CSARPTGGIEKLFF.

This chain connects TRBV9 to TRBJ2-5, with D maybe TRBD1 (6 bases). V lost 2 bases, J lost 2 bases, and 16 bases lay in between. Germline CDR1 is SGDLS and CDR2 is YYNGEE. The CDR3 spans 16 residues. CDR3 region: CASSVHGRTEQETQYF. The CDR3 nucleotides read TGTGCCAGCAGCGTTCACGGACGGACAGAACAAGAGACCCAGTACTTC.

This clonotype was observed many times. The chain recombines TRBV9 with TRBJ2-2, with 8 bases identical to TRBD2. This CDR3 has 18 residues. Germline V CDR1 and CDR2: SGDLS, YYNGEE. V dropped 0 bases and J dropped 4; count of bases not matched to a gene: 11. CDR3 protein: CASSVEGVSGSGTGELFF. The CDR3 region has the DNA TGTGCCAGCAGCGTAGAGGGGGTGAGCGGGAGCGGCACCGGGGAGCTGTTTTTT.

This clonotype was seen repeatedly, ten times or more. V usage is TRBV18 and J usage is TRBJ2-7, with 9 bases that match TRBD1. V lost 4 bases, J lost 4 bases, and 11 bases stayed unmatched. This CDR3 has 16 residues. Germline V CDR1 and CDR2: KGHSH, LQKENI. This CDR3 is CASSLLPGQGKYEQYF. CDR3 in DNA: TGTGCCAGCTCACTCCTTCCGGGACAGGGTAAATACGAGCAGTACTTC.

This chain links TRBV7-2 with TRBJ2-7; D is possibly TRBD2 (6 bases). The CDR3 has 15 amino acids. Germline-derived CDR1 and CDR2 are SGHTA and FQGNSA. Trimming shortened V by 6 bases and J by 1 base, and 16 bases separated the two germline ends. As DNA, the CDR3 is TGTGCCAGCAGTAGCCCGGGACTGACATCCTACGAGCAGTACTTC. It encodes CASSSPGLTSYEQYF.

The chain couples TRBV7-9 to TRBJ2-7; no reliable D call. In germline, CDR1 is SEHNR, CDR2 FQNEAQ (reference sequence). The V end lost 2 bases, the J end lost 0 bases, and 8 bases lay between the germline ends. This CDR3 is 14 amino acids long. This chain's CDR3 is CASSLLTSSYEQYF. CDR3 sequence (DNA): TGTGCCAGCAGCTTATTGACGTCCTCCTACGAGCAGTACTTC.

The rearrangement uses TRBV28 and TRBJ2-7; tentative D call: TRBD1 (5 bases). Trimming cost V 3 bases and J 0 bases, with 21 bases left between them. Per germline, CDR1 MDHEN and CDR2 SYDVKM. CDR3 length: 18 residues. The CDR3 here is CASSFEKWGTKTSYEQYF. The CDR3 bases are TGTGCCAGCAGTTTTGAGAAATGGGGCACGAAAACCTCCTACGAGCAGTACTTC.

At least ten counts were recorded for this clonotype. The CDR3 DNA reads TGTGCCAGCAGCCCTGTACACTCTGGGGCCAACGTCCTGACTTTC. It specifies CASSPVHSGANVLTF. The genes are TRBV11-2 and TRBJ2-6, with D uncertain. Trimming took off 5 bases at V and 0 bases at J, with 8 bases between the two ends. CDR1 and CDR2 from the germline V gene are SGHAT and FQNNGV. This CDR3 has 15 residues.

This clonotype was found many times. The chain couples TRBV7-2 to TRBJ2-7; 12 bases are a match to TRBD2. The ends lost 4 bases at V and 2 bases at J; junction bases unmatched: 0. Looked up from germline, CDR1 is SGHTA and CDR2 is FQGNSA. The CDR3 has 14 residues. The CDR3 region has the DNA TGTGCCAGCAGCTCTAGCGGGGGGGCCTACGAGCAGTACTTC. This codes for CASSSSGGAYEQYF.

CDR3 DNA sequence: TGTGCCAGCAGCCGTAGCGGGGCTGAGCAGTTCTTC. Translation gives CASSRSGAEQFF. This chain joins TRBV5-8 and TRBJ2-1; 8 nucleotides agree with TRBD2. Germline-derived CDR1 and CDR2 are SGHTS and YDEGEE. The CDR3 is 12 amino acids. V shed 4 bases, J shed 9 bases, and the junction held 3 bases outside the gene matches.

The V and J genes are TRBV11-2 and TRBJ2-1; TRBD2 agrees at 8 bases. There are 17 residues in the CDR3. Germline V lookup: CDR1 SGHAT, CDR2 FQNNGV. The V gene end was trimmed by 5 bases and the J gene end by 3 bases; junction bases not matched to a gene: 12. Here the CDR3 reads CASSRPLERENYNEQFF. In DNA form, the CDR3 reads TGTGCCAGCAGCCGCCCCCTGGAGCGGGAGAACTACAATGAGCAGTTCTTC.

This clonotype was seen at least ten times. In nucleotides, the CDR3 is TGTGCCTCCGGGACGGTGAACAATGAGCAGTTCTTC. It yields the protein CASGTVNNEQFF. This chain connects TRBV5-6 to TRBJ2-1; either TRBD1 or TRBD2 may supply D (5 bases each). Germline CDR1 reads SGHDT; CDR2 reads YYEEEE. The V end was cut by 10 bases, the J end by 5 bases, with 13 bases between. There are 12 residues in the CDR3.

This clonotype showed up just a few times. The chain links TRBV5-1 to TRBJ2-3, with D perhaps matching TRBD1 (6 bases). Germline V lookup: CDR1 SGHRS, CDR2 YFSETQ. Trimming removed 3 bases from V and 4 bases from J, with 12 bases in between. This CDR3 has 14 amino acids. Here the CDR3 DNA reads TGCGCCAGCAGCTCGGGACACCCGCCAGATACGCAGTATTTT. It specifies CASSSGHPPDTQYF.

The genes are TRBV4-3 and TRBJ2-1, with TRBD2 matching 11 bases. The CDR3 sequence is 16 residues long. Germline V gene sequence: CDR1 LGHNA, CDR2 YSLEER. The V segment lost 1 base and the J segment 9 bases; nucleotides outside the gene matches: 8. The chain's CDR3 is CASSQVTSGIRAEQFF. The CDR3 DNA reads TGCGCCAGCAGCCAAGTGACTAGCGGGATTAGGGCTGAGCAGTTCTTC.